These T cell receptor beta chains were read from a single sample in a study of regulatory T cells in long-lasting Graves disease. TCRdb reprocessed the multiplex PCR reads with MiXCR, giving one entry per CDR3 protein. The profile covers roughly 400,000 distinct CDR3 sequences, with roughly a fifth appearing a single time and around an eighth taken by the ten largest. Sequences were derived from peripheral blood mononuclear cells (PBMCs), sampled when the disease was refractory, from a patient treated with antithyroid drugs. These receptors were collected from a female donor with Graves disease. Each CDR3 is given with its conserved first and last residue. D genes are given only for firm matches. For some rows the clone size is stated as once, few or many, or as a class when expanded; others skip it.

d_call	v_call	clone_size	j_call	cdr3_nt	cdr3_aa
NA	TRBV5-1	NA	TRBJ2-7	TGCGCCAGCAGCCTGAGGGGCTCTAACGAGCAGTACTTC	CASSLRGSNEQYF
NA	TRBV18	many	TRBJ2-5	TGTGCCAGCTCAATGGAGGGAGAGACCCAGTACTTC	CASSMEGETQYF
TRBD2	TRBV2	NA	TRBJ2-1	TGTGCCAGCAGACGCGCGGGGGTATACAATGAGCAGTTCTTC	CASRRAGVYNEQFF
NA	TRBV30	many	TRBJ1-1	TGTGCCTGGATGTTGAACACTGAAGCTTTCTTT	CAWMLNTEAFF
NA	TRBV7-8	many	TRBJ2-7	TGTGCCAGCAGCTTAGATCCCGTTCGGGAGCAGTACTTC	CASSLDPVREQYF
NA	TRBV3-1	many	TRBJ1-1	TGTGCCAGCAGCCAAGAGAGGAACACTGAAGCTTTCTTT	CASSQERNTEAFF
NA	TRBV15	many	TRBJ1-6	TGTGCCACCAGCAGAGATCCCCGGGAACCCCTCCACTTT	CATSRDPREPLHF
NA	TRBV28	many	TRBJ1-2	TGTGCCAGCAGTTTAGGTACCGGGACCACTAACTATGGCTACACCTTC	CASSLGTGTTNYGYTF
NA	TRBV7-2	many	TRBJ1-4	TGTGCCAGCAGCTTTCCAGGGGATAGCCAAAAACTGTTTTTT	CASSFPGDSQKLFF
NA	TRBV7-2	few	TRBJ1-5	TGTGCCAGCAGCTTAAGAGTCTACCAGCCCCAGCATTTT	CASSLRVYQPQHF
NA	TRBV6-1	many	TRBJ2-2	TGTGCCAGCCTGGTACAAACGAACACCGGGGAGCTGTTTTTT	CASLVQTNTGELFF
TRBD1	TRBV28	many	TRBJ2-2	TGTGCCAGCAGTGGGACAGGGAAAAGCGGGAACACCGGGGAGCTGTTTTTT	CASSGTGKSGNTGELFF
NA	TRBV12-3/TRBV12-4	many	TRBJ2-5	TGTGCCAGCAGTTTAGAGTCCGGGGCCCGGGAGACCCAGTACTTC	CASSLESGARETQYF
NA	TRBV28	many	TRBJ1-2	TGTGCCAGCAGTTTACGCCCCTATGGCTACACCTTC	CASSLRPYGYTF
TRBD2	TRBV9	NA	TRBJ2-1	TGTGCCAGCAGCGCCGGGGGGACCCCCGGTGGAGCGGGCGGGCCGAAGGATGAGCAGTTCTTC	CASSAGGTPGGAGGPKDEQFF
NA	TRBV20-1	many	TRBJ2-5	TGCAGTGCTAGAGGGGGGGAGACCCAGTACTTC	CSARGGETQYF
NA	TRBV12-3/TRBV12-4	NA	TRBJ2-7	TGTGCCAGCAGTAACACCGGGACACCGAAGTCCTACGAGCAGTACTTC	CASSNTGTPKSYEQYF
NA	TRBV28	few	TRBJ2-2	TGTGCCAGCAGGCCCTCCATCCCGAACCTCGATGCCGGGGAGCTGTTTTTT	CASRPSIPNLDAGELFF
NA	TRBV10-1	NA	TRBJ2-3	TGCGCCAGCAGTGAGAGGCCGGGACTCGCGACAGATACGCAGTATTTT	CASSERPGLATDTQYF
TRBD2	TRBV7-3	few	TRBJ2-1	TGTGCCAGCAGCTTAGCTGGACTAGCGGACTACAATGAGCAGTTCTTC	CASSLAGLADYNEQFF
NA	TRBV5-1	many	TRBJ1-2	TGCGCCAGCAGCTTAACGGACAGCCCTAACTATGGCTACACCTTC	CASSLTDSPNYGYTF
NA	TRBV2	many	TRBJ2-7	TGTGCCAGCAGTGTGCCTGCCTCCTACGAGCAGTACTTC	CASSVPASYEQYF
NA	TRBV29-1	many	TRBJ1-2	TGCAGCGACCTTTCCAGCGGCTATGGCTACACCTTC	CSDLSSGYGYTF
NA	TRBV12-3/TRBV12-4	NA	TRBJ2-5	TGTGCCAGCAAAGAAACAGACACTACAGAGACCCAGTACTTC	CASKETDTTETQYF
TRBD2	TRBV20-1	many	TRBJ2-7	TGCAGTGCTACCACTAGCGGGTTCTACGAGCAGTACTTC	CSATTSGFYEQYF
TRBD1	TRBV4-1	NA	TRBJ1-2	TGCGCCAGCAGCCGAGGGGACAGGGGGCAATCCGGCTATGGCTACACCTTC	CASSRGDRGQSGYGYTF
NA	TRBV20-1	many	TRBJ1-2	TGCAGTGCTAGGATACAGGACTATGGCTACACCTTC	CSARIQDYGYTF
NA	TRBV7-3	NA	TRBJ2-2	TGTGCCAGCAGCTTAACGTCGGGGTACAACACCGGGGAGCTGTTTTTT	CASSLTSGYNTGELFF
TRBD1	TRBV11-2	few	TRBJ1-1	TGTGCCAGCAGCCACCCAAAACAGGGGTACACTGAAGCTTTCTTT	CASSHPKQGYTEAFF
NA	TRBV3-1	many	TRBJ2-5	TGTGCCAGCGGGCATGACAGCCTATACCAAGAGACCCAGTACTTC	CASGHDSLYQETQYF
TRBD1	TRBV29-1	NA	TRBJ1-1	TGCAGCGTTGGAGAAACCCTGACAGGGTCGAACACTGAAGCTTTCTTT	CSVGETLTGSNTEAFF
NA	TRBV11-1	few	TRBJ1-6	TGTGCCAGCAGCTTATTGGAGACAGATAATTCACCCCTCCACTTT	CASSLLETDNSPLHF
NA	TRBV2	many	TRBJ1-2	TGTGCCAGCAGTGAATCCCCGATAAACTATGGCTACACCTTC	CASSESPINYGYTF
TRBD2	TRBV27	many	TRBJ2-7	TGTGCCAGCAGTTACCGAGCGGGACTCTACGAGCAGTACTTC	CASSYRAGLYEQYF
NA	TRBV20-1	many	TRBJ2-7	TGCAGTGCTAGAGAGGCAGGCAAGGGGTACTTC	CSAREAGKGYF
TRBD1	TRBV6-1	NA	TRBJ1-5	TGTGCCAGCACCGACAGGGTCCAGCCCCAGCATTTT	CASTDRVQPQHF
NA	TRBV12-3/TRBV12-4	many	TRBJ1-5	TGTGCCAGCAGTTTGCTCCTCAATCAGCCCCAGCATTTT	CASSLLLNQPQHF
NA	TRBV11-1	NA	TRBJ2-5	TGTACCAGCAGCTATCTCGCGACCCAAGAGACCCAGTACTTC	CTSSYLATQETQYF
TRBD1	TRBV2	few	TRBJ2-1	TGTGCCAGCAGTGCGGGACAGCACAATGAGCAGTTCTTC	CASSAGQHNEQFF
TRBD2	TRBV5-1	NA	TRBJ2-2	TGCGCCAGCAGCAGACTAGCGGGAGGGCCCGACACCGGGGAGCTGTTTTTT	CASSRLAGGPDTGELFF
TRBD1	TRBV9	many	TRBJ2-5	TGTGCCAGCAGCGTAAGGTCGGGACAGGGGCAAGAGACCCAGTACTTC	CASSVRSGQGQETQYF
TRBD2	TRBV20-1	many	TRBJ2-7	TGCAGTGCTAGGGGAGGACTAGCCTACGAGCAGTACTTC	CSARGGLAYEQYF
TRBD2	TRBV24-1	many	TRBJ2-5	TGTGCCACCAGTGATTTCCAACTAGCGGGAGGGCAAGAGACCCAGTACTTC	CATSDFQLAGGQETQYF
NA	TRBV14	many	TRBJ2-5	TGTGCCAGCAGCCAAGCCAGCGCCCAAGAGACCCAGTACTTC	CASSQASAQETQYF
TRBD1	TRBV28	many	TRBJ1-5	TGTGCCAGCAGTTTAGGGGCAGGGGGGCAGCCCCAGCATTTT	CASSLGAGGQPQHF